Listed here are 9 T cell receptor beta chains from one sample, sequenced in a study of T cells in Graves' hyperthyroidism and ophthalmopathy (dated by TCRdb to between 2017 and 2020). Libraries came from multiplex PCR. TCRdb lists the instrument as Illumina HiSeq 2000. TCR beta CDR3 regions were amplified from RNA transcripts. For the first round of RT-PCR on the TCR CDR3, the HTBI primer set was used together with the Qiagen OneStep RT-PCR kit. TCRdb reran the public reads through fastp at Q25 and MiXCR, keeping productive beta chains. Each CDR3 protein gets just one entry, which takes the most common genes and DNA from the rows behind it. In this sample the table shows 100,000 to 140,000 distinct CDR3 sequences, around a sixth of which occur a single time. Of the sample, 35% to 50% falls within the top ten clones. What was sequenced was blood. All receptors derive from a woman aged 45-65 years with Graves' hyperthyroidism.

The V and J genes are TRBV12-3 or TRBV12-4 and TRBJ1-2, with 8 positions matching TRBD1. The CDR3 loop spans 13 amino acids. After removal of 5 bases from V and 5 bases from J, the junction contained 4 bases not matched to a gene. The CDR3 protein is CASSTTGEYGYTF. The CDR3 DNA reads TGTGCCAGCAGTACGACAGGGGAATATGGCTACACCTTC.

This clonotype was detected many times. J is TRBJ1-1 and V is TRBV20-1; 9 bases are shared with TRBD1. Germline V gene data show CDR1 as DFQATT and CDR2 as SNEGSKA (reference sequence). The CDR3 runs 15 residues. Trimming removed 6 bases from V and 1 base from J; junction bases left unmatched: 9. CDR3 coding DNA: TGCAGTGCCGGGGGACAGGGAAGTAAGAACACTGAAGCTTTCTTT. Protein product: CSAGGQGSKNTEAFF.

This clonotype was seen repeatedly, ten times or more. The CDR3 nucleotides are TGTGCCAGCAGTTACTTTGAGCGGGGGGAGCAGTTCTTC. Its translation is CASSYFERGEQFF. The genes are TRBV6-2 or TRBV6-3 and TRBJ2-1; TRBD2 matches 8 bases. J was trimmed by 10 bases and V by 1 base; bases with no gene match: 3. This CDR3 spans 13 amino acids. Germline V gene data show CDR1 as MNHEY and CDR2 as SVGEGT.

In its sample, this clonotype was seen many times. J is TRBJ2-1 and V is TRBV2; unclear D gene. CDR3 length: 15 amino acids. Trimming took off 4 bases at V and 1 base at J, with 11 bases between the two ends. Germline lookup yields CDR1 SNHLY and CDR2 FYNNEI. CDR3 loop: CASSGHEASYNEQFF. In DNA form, the CDR3 reads TGTGCCAGCAGTGGCCATGAAGCTTCCTACAATGAGCAGTTCTTC.

In its sample, this clonotype was seen many times. V usage is TRBV20-1 and J usage is TRBJ2-7, with D possibly matching TRBD1 (6 bases). Germline assignment: CDR1 DFQATT and CDR2 SNEGSKA (reference sequence). The CDR3 has 13 residues. CDR3: CRVRDRDNHEQYF. CDR3 DNA sequence: TGCAGGGTACGGGACCGGGACAACCACGAGCAGTACTTC.

This sequence joins TRBV28 and TRBJ1-5; D is unclear. The V end was cut by 5 bases, the J end by 4 bases, with 15 bases between. The CDR3 consists of 15 residues. CDR1 is MDHEN, CDR2 SYDVKM, per germline. For the CDR3, the DNA is TGTGCCAGCAGTAATCCCTCCGGGTCTAATCAGCCCCAGCATTTT. This encodes CASSNPSGSNQPQHF.

This sequence joins TRBV11-1 and TRBJ2-7; D is possibly TRBD2 (5 bases). This CDR3 is built from 16 residues. Germline CDR1 is SGHAT and CDR2 is FQDESV (reference sequence). V was trimmed by 5 bases and J by 2 bases, leaving 19 bases between them. The CDR3 sequence is CASSAPRAGRPYEQYF. The CDR3 DNA reads as TGTGCCAGCAGCGCACCCCGGGCGGGTCGACCCTACGAGCAGTACTTC.

This chain joins TRBV28 and TRBJ2-5, with 8 bases lining up with TRBD2. This CDR3 region has 17 residues. Germline CDR1 and CDR2: MDHEN and SYDVKM. Trimming took 6 bases from V and 3 from J; bases not matched to a gene: 15. The CDR3 bases are TGTGCCAGCAGCCTCGGGGGGGGCATTCGGTGGAAAGAGACCCAGTACTTC. Protein: CASSLGGGIRWKETQYF.

This clonotype was picked up many times. This sequence joins TRBV18 and TRBJ2-5; possible D gene TRBD1, 6 bases. V lost 3 bases, J lost 2 bases, and 10 bases lay in between. From germline, CDR1 is KGHSH and CDR2 LQKENI. The CDR3 length is 14 residues. This CDR3 is CASSPRTGQETQYF. The CDR3 nucleotides are TGTGCCAGCTCACCCCGAACAGGGCAAGAGACCCAGTACTTC. The complete variable domain, with remaining parts taken from reference TRBV18 and TRBJ2-5, reads NAGVMQNPRHLVRRRGQEARLRCSPMKGHSHVYWYRQLPEEGLKFMVYLQKENIIDESGMPKERFSAEFPKEGPSILRIQQVVRGDSAAYFCASSPRTGQETQYFGPGTRLLVL.